This entry is about one T cell receptor beta chain. V shed 3 bases and J shed 8 bases, with 10 bases lying between them. The CDR3 totals 13 residues. Germline CDR1 and CDR2: MNHNS and SASEGT. The run depth of the assay was deep. Clones were sequenced by immunoSEQ multiplex PCR, and TCRdb holds only the in-frame ones, with some missing. The sample lists about 560,000 clones; roughly 79% were seen once. The data stem from a study of shared clonotypes between healthy human individuals. This chain uses TRBV6-1 with TRBJ1-4, with D unclear. The receptor was derived from a woman aged 40 to 50 in good health. Some clones in this sample may be carry-over from other donors' samples. The sample taken for sequencing was PBMCs. The CDR3 nucleotides are TGTGCCAGCAGTGAGACTTTGGGGGAAAAACTGTTTTTT. Amino acid sequence: CASSETLGEKLFF.